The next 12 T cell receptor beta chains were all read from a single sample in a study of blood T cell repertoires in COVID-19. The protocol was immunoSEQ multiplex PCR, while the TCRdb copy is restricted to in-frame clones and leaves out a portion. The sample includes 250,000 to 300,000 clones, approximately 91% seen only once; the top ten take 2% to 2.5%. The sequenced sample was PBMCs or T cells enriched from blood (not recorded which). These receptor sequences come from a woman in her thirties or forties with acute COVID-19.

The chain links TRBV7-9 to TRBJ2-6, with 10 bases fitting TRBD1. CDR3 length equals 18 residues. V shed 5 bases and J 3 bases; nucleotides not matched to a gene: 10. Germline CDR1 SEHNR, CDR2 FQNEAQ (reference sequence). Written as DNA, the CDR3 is TGTGCCAGCAGCGGGCGGGACAGGGGTTTAATTGGGGCCAACGTCCTGACTTTC. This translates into CASSGRDRGLIGANVLTF.

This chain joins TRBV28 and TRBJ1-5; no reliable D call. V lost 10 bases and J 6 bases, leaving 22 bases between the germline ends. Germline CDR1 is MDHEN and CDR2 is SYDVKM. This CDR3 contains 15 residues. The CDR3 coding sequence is TGTGCCACCAGCACCTTTACTAGGGCCGTTCAGCCCCAGCATTTT. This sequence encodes CATSTFTRAVQPQHF.

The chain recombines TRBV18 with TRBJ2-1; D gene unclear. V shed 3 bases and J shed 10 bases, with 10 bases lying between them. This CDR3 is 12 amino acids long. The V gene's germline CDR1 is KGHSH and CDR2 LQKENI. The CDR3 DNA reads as TGTGCCAGCTCACCGAAAGCCCTAGAGCAGTTCTTC. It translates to CASSPKALEQFF.

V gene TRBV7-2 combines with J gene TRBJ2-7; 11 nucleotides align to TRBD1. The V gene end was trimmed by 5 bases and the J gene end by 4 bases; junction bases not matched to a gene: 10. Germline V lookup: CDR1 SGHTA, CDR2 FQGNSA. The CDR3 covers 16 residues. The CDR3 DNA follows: TGTGCCAGCAGCCCTATCCCCGGGACAGGGGGTTACGAGCAGTACTTC. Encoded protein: CASSPIPGTGGYEQYF.

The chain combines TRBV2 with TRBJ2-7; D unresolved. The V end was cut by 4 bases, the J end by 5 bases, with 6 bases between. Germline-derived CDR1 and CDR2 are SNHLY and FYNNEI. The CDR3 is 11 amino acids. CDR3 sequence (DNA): TGTGCCAGCAGTGCACTTAACGAGCAGTACTTC. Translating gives CASSALNEQYF.

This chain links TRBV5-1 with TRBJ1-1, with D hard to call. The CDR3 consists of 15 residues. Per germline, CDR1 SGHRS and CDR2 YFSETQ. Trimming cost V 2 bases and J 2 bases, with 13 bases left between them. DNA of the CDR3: TGCGCCAGCAGCTTATTAGTCCCCATTAACACTGAAGCTTTCTTT. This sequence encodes CASSLLVPINTEAFF.

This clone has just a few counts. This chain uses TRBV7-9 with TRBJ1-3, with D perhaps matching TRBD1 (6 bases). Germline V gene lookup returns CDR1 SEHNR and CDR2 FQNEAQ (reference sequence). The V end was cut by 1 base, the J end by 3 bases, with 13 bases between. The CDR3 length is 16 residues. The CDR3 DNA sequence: TGTGCCAGCAGCTTAGTTCTGGGGGCGCTTGGAAACACCATATATTTT. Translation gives CASSLVLGALGNTIYF.

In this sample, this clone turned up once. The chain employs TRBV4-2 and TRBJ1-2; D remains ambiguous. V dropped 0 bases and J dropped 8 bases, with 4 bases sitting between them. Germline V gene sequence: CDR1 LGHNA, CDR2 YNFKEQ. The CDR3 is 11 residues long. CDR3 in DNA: TGTGCCAGCAGCCAAGATCTAGGCTACACCTTC. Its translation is CASSQDLGYTF.

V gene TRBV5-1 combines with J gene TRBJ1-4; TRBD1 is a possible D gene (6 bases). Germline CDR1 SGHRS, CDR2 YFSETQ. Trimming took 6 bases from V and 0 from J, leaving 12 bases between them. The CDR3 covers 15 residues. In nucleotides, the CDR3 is TGCGCCAGCAATTCCGGGACACCAACTAATGAAAAACTGTTTTTT. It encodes CASNSGTPTNEKLFF.

CDR3 coding DNA: TGTGCCAGCTCTGGAATTCGGACCGAGGGCCCATTCACTGAAGCTTTCTTT. Translated, it gives CASSGIRTEGPFTEAFF. V usage is TRBV28 and J usage is TRBJ1-1; the D is unclear. This CDR3 comprises 17 residues. The germline V gene has CDR1 MDHEN and CDR2 SYDVKM. Deletions cut 8 bases from V and 4 bases from J, with 26 bases between.

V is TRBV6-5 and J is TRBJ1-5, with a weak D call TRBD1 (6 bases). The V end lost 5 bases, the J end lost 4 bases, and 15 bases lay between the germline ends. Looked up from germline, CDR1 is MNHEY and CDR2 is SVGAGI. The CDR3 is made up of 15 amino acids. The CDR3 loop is CASSPGTKGNQPQHF. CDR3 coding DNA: TGTGCCAGCAGTCCCGGGACAAAAGGGAATCAGCCCCAGCATTTT.

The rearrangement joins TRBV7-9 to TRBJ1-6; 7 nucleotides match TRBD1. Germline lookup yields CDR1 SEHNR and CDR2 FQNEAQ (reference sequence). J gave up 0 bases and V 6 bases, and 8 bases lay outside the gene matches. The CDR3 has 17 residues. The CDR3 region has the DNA TGTGCCAGCAGTCTGACAGGGATGAGCTCCTATAATTCACCCCTCCACTTT. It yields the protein CASSLTGMSSYNSPLHF.